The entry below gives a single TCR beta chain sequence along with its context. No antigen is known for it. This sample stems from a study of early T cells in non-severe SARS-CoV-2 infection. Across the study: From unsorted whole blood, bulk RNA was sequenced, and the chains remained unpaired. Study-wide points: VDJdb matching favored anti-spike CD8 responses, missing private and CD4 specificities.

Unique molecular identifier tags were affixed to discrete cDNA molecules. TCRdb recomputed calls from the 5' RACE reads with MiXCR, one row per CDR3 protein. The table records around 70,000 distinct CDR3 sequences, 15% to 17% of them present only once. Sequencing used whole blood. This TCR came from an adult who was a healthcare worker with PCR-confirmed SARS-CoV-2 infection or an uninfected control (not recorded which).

The CDR3 region has the DNA TGTGCCAGCTTACTAGGGGGCACTGAAGCTTTCTTT. The encoded protein is CASLLGGTEAFF. The V gene is TRBV28, the J gene TRBJ1-1; TRBD1 is a possible D gene (6 bases). Trimming removed 8 bases from V and 4 bases from J, with 11 bases in between. This CDR3 contains 12 residues. Germline V CDR1 and CDR2: MDHEN, SYDVKM.